This TCR beta chain comes out of a study of long-term antiretroviral therapy in people with HIV. Study-wide findings and caveats: Repertoire dominance by clones expanded before ART was seen at all time points. Diversity rose after ART but stayed below transplant donor controls.

CDR1 is SGDLS and CDR2 is YYNGEE in the germline V gene. The CDR3 is 16 residues long. Trimming cost V 4 bases and J 1 base; bases outside gene matches: 4. Note on this clone: Its antigen is undetermined.

For each donor, at least one pre-ART and at least two post-ART PBMC samples were available. immunoSEQ v3.0 was run at survey level. The protocol was immunoSEQ multiplex PCR, while the TCRdb copy is restricted to in-frame clones and leaves out a portion. The repertoire holds 25,000 to 30,000 clones, with about 83% as singletons. The chain is built from TRBV9 and TRBJ2-2; 10 nucleotides match TRBD2. Sequencing used unsorted PBMCs, obtained 0.4 years after starting antiretroviral therapy. The clonotype was recovered from a man aged 18 to 30 with HIV. The CDR3 DNA is TGTGCCAGCAGCATCGCTAGCGGGGGGAACACCGGGGAGCTGTTTTTT. This sequence encodes CASSIASGGNTGELFF.